This TCR beta chain appears in the sequencing data of a study of Ad26.COV2.S vaccination and SARS-CoV-2 variants. At the level of the study: Participants got Ad26.COV2.S intramuscularly, once or twice 56 days apart.

Clones were read by immunoSEQ multiplex PCR, and TCRdb kept only the in-frame ones, dropping some. The sample gives about 330,000 clones, roughly 90% of which show up once; roughly 6% is in the top ten. For this clone: Its matching antigen is unknown.

The treatment: 15 to 20 received Ad26.COV2.S at low or high dose, single or two shots; roughly 5 received placebo; per-sample allocation not given. After the first vaccine or placebo injection, samples were drawn on day 63. This adult donor, from Boston, was 18-55 years old. Expression of Wuhan-strain SARS-CoV-2 spike came from the Ad26 vector that formed the vaccine. The CDR3 runs to 17 residues. Germline CDR1 is MDHEN and CDR2 is SYDVKM. The ends lost 3 bases at V and 4 bases at J; junction bases unmatched: 9. Study-level points and caveats: Comparability of non-spike TCR breadth was observed across vaccine and placebo recipients.

The V and J genes are TRBV28 and TRBJ1-4; 9 nucleotides agree with TRBD1. The source was peripheral blood, collected in a trial of Ad26.COV2.S vaccine versus placebo. The source of this sequence is a person between 18 and 65 years old who received the Ad26.COV2.S COVID-19 vaccine or a placebo. The CDR3 nucleotides read TGTGCCAGCAGTTTTTCAGGACAGGGGTTTGGTAATGAAAAACTGTTTTTT. It specifies CASSFSGQGFGNEKLFF.